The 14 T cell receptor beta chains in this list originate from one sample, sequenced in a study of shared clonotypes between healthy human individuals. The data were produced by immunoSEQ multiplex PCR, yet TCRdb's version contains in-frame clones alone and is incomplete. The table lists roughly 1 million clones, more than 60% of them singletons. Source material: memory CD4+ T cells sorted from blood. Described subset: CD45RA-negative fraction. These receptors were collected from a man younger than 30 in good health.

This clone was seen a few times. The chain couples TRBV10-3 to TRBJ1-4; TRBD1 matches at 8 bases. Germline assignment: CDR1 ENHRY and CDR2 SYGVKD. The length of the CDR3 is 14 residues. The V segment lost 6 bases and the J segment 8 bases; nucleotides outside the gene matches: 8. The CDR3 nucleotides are TGTGCCATCAGCGGGGACAGGCCGTCCGAAAAACTGTTTTTT. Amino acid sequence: CAISGDRPSEKLFF.

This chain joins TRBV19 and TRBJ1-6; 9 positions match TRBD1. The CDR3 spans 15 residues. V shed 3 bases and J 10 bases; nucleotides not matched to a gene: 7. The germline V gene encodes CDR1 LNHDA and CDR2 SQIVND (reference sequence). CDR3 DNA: TGTGCCAGTAGTATCTCCGGACAGGGGTTGTCACCCCTCCACTTT. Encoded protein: CASSISGQGLSPLHF.

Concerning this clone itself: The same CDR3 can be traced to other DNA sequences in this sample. The CDR3 here is CASSLGGGYGYTF. The CDR3 nucleotides read TGTGCCAGCAGCTTAGGGGGCGGATATGGCTACACCTTC. V and J are TRBV7-2 and TRBJ1-2; maybe TRBD1 (5 bases). Trimming took 1 base from V and 5 from J, leaving 8 bases between them. The CDR3 length is 13 residues. The germline V gene encodes CDR1 SGHTA and CDR2 FQGNSA.

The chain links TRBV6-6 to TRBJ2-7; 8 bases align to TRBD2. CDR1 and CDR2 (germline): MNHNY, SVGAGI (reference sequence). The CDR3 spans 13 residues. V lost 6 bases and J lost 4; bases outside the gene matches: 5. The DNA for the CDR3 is TGTGCCAGCAGCGGGGGGGCTAAATACGAGCAGTACTTC. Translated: CASSGGAKYEQYF.

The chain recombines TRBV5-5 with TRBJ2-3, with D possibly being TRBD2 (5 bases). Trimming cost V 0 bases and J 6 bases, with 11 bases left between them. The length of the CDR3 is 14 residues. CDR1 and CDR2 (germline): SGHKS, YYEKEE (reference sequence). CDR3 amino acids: CASSLELATDTQYF. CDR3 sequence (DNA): TGTGCCAGCAGCTTGGAATTAGCGACGGATACGCAGTATTTT.

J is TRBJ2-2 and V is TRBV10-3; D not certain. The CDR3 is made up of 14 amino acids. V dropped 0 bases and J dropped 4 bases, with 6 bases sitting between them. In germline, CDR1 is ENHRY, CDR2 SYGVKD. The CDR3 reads CAISESESTGELFF. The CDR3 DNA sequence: TGTGCCATCAGTGAGTCGGAGAGCACCGGGGAGCTGTTTTTT.

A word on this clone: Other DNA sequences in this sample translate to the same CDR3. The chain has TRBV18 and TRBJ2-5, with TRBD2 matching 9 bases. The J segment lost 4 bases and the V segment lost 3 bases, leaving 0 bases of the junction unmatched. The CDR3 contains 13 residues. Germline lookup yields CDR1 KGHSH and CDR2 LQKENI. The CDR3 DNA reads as TGTGCCAGCTCACCGGGACTAGCAGAGACCCAGTACTTC. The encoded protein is CASSPGLAETQYF.

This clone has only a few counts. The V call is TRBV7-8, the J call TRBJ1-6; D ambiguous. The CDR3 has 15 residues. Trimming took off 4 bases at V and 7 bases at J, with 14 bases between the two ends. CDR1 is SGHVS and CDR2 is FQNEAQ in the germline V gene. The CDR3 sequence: CASSSTLGGNSPLHF. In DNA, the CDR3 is TGTGCCAGCAGCTCCACTCTAGGCGGCAATTCACCCCTCCACTTT.

CDR3: CASSRGFRAKNIQYF. The CDR3 nucleotides read TGTGCCAGCAGCAGGGGATTTCGAGCCAAAAACATTCAGTACTTC. V usage is TRBV6-5 and J usage is TRBJ2-4; D is perhaps TRBD1 (6 bases). V was cut by 6 bases and J by 0 bases, with 12 bases left in between. The germline V gene has CDR1 MNHEY and CDR2 SVGAGI. This CDR3 has 15 residues.

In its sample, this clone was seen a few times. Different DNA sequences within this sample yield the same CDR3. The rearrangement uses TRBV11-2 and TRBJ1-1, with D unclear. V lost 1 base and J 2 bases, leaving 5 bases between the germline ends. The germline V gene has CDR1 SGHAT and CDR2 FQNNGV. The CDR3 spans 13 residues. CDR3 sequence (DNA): TGTGCCAGCAGCTTAGCGGTTAACACTGAAGCTTTCTTT. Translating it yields CASSLAVNTEAFF.

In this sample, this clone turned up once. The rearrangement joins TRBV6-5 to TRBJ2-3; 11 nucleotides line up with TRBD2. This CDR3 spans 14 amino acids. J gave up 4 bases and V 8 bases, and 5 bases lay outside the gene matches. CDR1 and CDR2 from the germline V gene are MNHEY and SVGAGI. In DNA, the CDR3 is TGTGCCAGCCTACTAGCGGGAGTAGCAGATACGCAGTATTTT. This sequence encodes CASLLAGVADTQYF.

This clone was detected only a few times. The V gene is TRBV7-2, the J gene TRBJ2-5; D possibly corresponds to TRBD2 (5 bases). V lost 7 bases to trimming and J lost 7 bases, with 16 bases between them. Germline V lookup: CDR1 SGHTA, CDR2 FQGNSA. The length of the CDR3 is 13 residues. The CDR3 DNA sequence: TGTGCCAGCACACAAAACTCGCGGGTGACCCAGTACTTC. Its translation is CASTQNSRVTQYF. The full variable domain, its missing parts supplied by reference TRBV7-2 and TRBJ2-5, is GAGVSQSPSNKVTEKGKDVELRCDPISGHTALYWYRQSLGQGLEFLIYFQGNSAPDKSGLPSDRFSAERTGGSVSTLTIQRTQQEDSAVYLCASTQNSRVTQYFGPGTRLLVL.

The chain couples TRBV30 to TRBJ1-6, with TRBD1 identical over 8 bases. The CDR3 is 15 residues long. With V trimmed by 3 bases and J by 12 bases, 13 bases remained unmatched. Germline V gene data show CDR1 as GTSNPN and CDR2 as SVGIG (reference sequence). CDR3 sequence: CAWSGQGGGILPLHF. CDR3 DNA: TGTGCCTGGAGCGGACAGGGCGGGGGGATTTTACCCCTCCACTTT.

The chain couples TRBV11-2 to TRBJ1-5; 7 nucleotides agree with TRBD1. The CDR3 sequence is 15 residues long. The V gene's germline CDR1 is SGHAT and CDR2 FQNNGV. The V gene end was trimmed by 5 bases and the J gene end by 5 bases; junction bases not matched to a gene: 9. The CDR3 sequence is CASSHGQAKDQPQHF. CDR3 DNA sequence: TGTGCCAGCAGCCACGGACAGGCCAAGGATCAGCCCCAGCATTTT.